These T cell receptor beta chains were read from a single sample in a study of cytomegalovirus exposure and HLA in healthy donors. Libraries were prepared by immunoSEQ multiplex PCR; TCRdb keeps only in-frame clonotypes and omits some of them. The sample holds some 30,000 clones. The source material was PBMCs. The source is a woman between 40 and 55 years old in good health and CMV-seropositive. The CDR3 runs from the conserved cysteine through the conserved F or W. Each record gives: D gene, V gene, J gene, CDR3 protein, CDR3 DNA. D genes are given only for firm matches.

d_call: TRBD2
v_call: TRBV4-3
j_call: TRBJ2-1
cdr3_aa: CASSQEAGLAGDEQFF
cdr3_nt: TGCGCCAGCAGCCAAGAAGCCGGACTAGCGGGAGATGAGCAGTTCTTC

d_call: -
v_call: TRBV15
j_call: TRBJ2-5
cdr3_aa: CATSRAPPEETQYF
cdr3_nt: TGTGCCACCAGCAGAGCCCCGCCCGAGGAGACCCAGTACTTC

d_call: TRBD1
v_call: TRBV30
j_call: TRBJ1-6
cdr3_aa: CACRTGSISPLHF
cdr3_nt: TGTGCCTGCCGGACAGGGAGTATCTCACCCCTCCACTTT

d_call: -
v_call: TRBV6-5
j_call: TRBJ1-5
cdr3_aa: CASSSSLYSNQPQHF
cdr3_nt: TGTGCCAGCAGTTCGTCACTTTATAGCAATCAGCCCCAGCATTTT

d_call: TRBD2
v_call: TRBV9
j_call: TRBJ2-3
cdr3_aa: CASTDGVGRASTDTQYF
cdr3_nt: TGTGCCAGCACCGATGGGGTCGGGAGGGCAAGCACAGATACGCAGTATTTT

d_call: TRBD1
v_call: TRBV7-9
j_call: TRBJ2-7
cdr3_aa: CASSWDRENYEQYF
cdr3_nt: TGTGCCAGCAGCTGGGACAGAGAGAACTACGAGCAGTACTTC

d_call: TRBD2
v_call: TRBV7-9
j_call: TRBJ2-3
cdr3_aa: CASSTGTSGRALDTQYF
cdr3_nt: TGTGCCAGCAGCACCGGGACTAGCGGGAGGGCCTTGGATACGCAGTATTTT

d_call: TRBD1
v_call: TRBV18
j_call: TRBJ1-4
cdr3_aa: CASSPSGQGDEKLFF
cdr3_nt: TGTGCCAGCTCACCATCGGGACAGGGGGATGAAAAACTGTTTTTT

d_call: TRBD2
v_call: TRBV18
j_call: TRBJ2-5
cdr3_aa: CASSRGTAQETQYF
cdr3_nt: TGTGCCAGCTCGCGGGGGACCGCACAAGAGACCCAGTACTTC

d_call: -
v_call: TRBV30
j_call: TRBJ2-3
cdr3_aa: CAWSLGGPDTQYF
cdr3_nt: TGTGCCTGGAGCCTGGGGGGACCAGATACGCAGTATTTT

d_call: TRBD2
v_call: TRBV10-3
j_call: TRBJ2-5
cdr3_aa: CAISDPRGSGGQETQYF
cdr3_nt: TGTGCCATCAGTGACCCGCGGGGTAGCGGGGGCCAAGAGACCCAGTACTTC

d_call: -
v_call: TRBV15
j_call: TRBJ2-4
cdr3_aa: CATSTGLKNIQYF
cdr3_nt: TGTGCCACCAGCACCGGACTGAAAAACATTCAGTACTTC

d_call: -
v_call: TRBV19
j_call: TRBJ2-5
cdr3_aa: CASSTTGRRETQYF
cdr3_nt: TGTGCCAGTAGTACGACAGGGAGGAGAGAGACCCAGTACTTC

d_call: -
v_call: TRBV7-9
j_call: TRBJ1-2
cdr3_aa: CASSRDTDYGYTF
cdr3_nt: TGTGCCAGCAGCCGGGACACTGACTATGGCTACACCTTC

d_call: TRBD1
v_call: TRBV18
j_call: TRBJ2-7
cdr3_aa: CASSAETGPYEQYF
cdr3_nt: TGTGCCAGCTCGGCCGAGACAGGGCCCTACGAGCAGTACTTC

d_call: -
v_call: TRBV30
j_call: TRBJ1-4
cdr3_aa: CAWSRGRLREKLFF
cdr3_nt: TGTGCCTGGAGTCGTGGTCGACTTCGAGAAAAACTGTTTTTT

d_call: -
v_call: TRBV14
j_call: TRBJ2-3
cdr3_aa: CASSQEESESGTDTQYF
cdr3_nt: TGTGCCAGCAGCCAAGAAGAAAGCGAATCGGGCACAGATACGCAGTATTTT

d_call: -
v_call: TRBV18
j_call: TRBJ1-5
cdr3_aa: CASSLATQGSNQPQHF
cdr3_nt: TGTGCCAGCTCACTAGCAACACAGGGTAGCAATCAGCCCCAGCATTTT

d_call: TRBD2
v_call: TRBV9
j_call: TRBJ2-7
cdr3_aa: CASSEGTSAYYEQYF
cdr3_nt: TGTGCCAGCAGCGAAGGGACTAGCGCGTACTACGAGCAGTACTTC

d_call: -
v_call: TRBV19
j_call: TRBJ2-6
cdr3_aa: CASSIWQFSGANVLTF
cdr3_nt: TGTGCCAGTAGTATTTGGCAGTTCTCTGGGGCCAACGTCCTGACTTTC

d_call: -
v_call: TRBV27
j_call: TRBJ2-1
cdr3_aa: CASSSWRAGNNEQFF
cdr3_nt: TGTGCCAGCAGTAGTTGGAGGGCCGGGAACAATGAGCAGTTCTTC

d_call: -
v_call: TRBV5-4
j_call: TRBJ2-2
cdr3_aa: CASSLQDTGELFF
cdr3_nt: TGTGCCAGCAGCCTCCAGGACACCGGGGAGCTGTTTTTT

d_call: TRBD2
v_call: TRBV28
j_call: TRBJ2-1
cdr3_aa: CASSFPLLTSGRPNEQFF
cdr3_nt: TGTGCCAGCAGTTTCCCTTTACTGACTAGCGGGAGGCCCAATGAGCAGTTCTTC

d_call: TRBD1
v_call: TRBV6-5
j_call: TRBJ2-5
cdr3_aa: CASSYSRGLKTQYF
cdr3_nt: TGTGCCAGCAGTTACTCCAGGGGGCTTAAGACCCAGTACTTC

d_call: TRBD2
v_call: TRBV9
j_call: TRBJ2-3
cdr3_aa: CASSVVTSGSSDTQYF
cdr3_nt: TGTGCCAGCAGCGTAGTTACTAGCGGGAGCTCAGATACGCAGTATTTT

d_call: -
v_call: TRBV5-6
j_call: TRBJ2-7
cdr3_aa: CASSPDWTTYEQYF
cdr3_nt: TGTGCCAGCAGCCCGGACTGGACCACCTACGAGCAGTACTTC

d_call: TRBD2
v_call: TRBV15
j_call: TRBJ2-5
cdr3_aa: CATSQRTSRETQYF
cdr3_nt: TGTGCCACCAGCCAAAGGACTAGCAGGGAGACCCAGTACTTC

d_call: TRBD2
v_call: TRBV19
j_call: TRBJ2-2
cdr3_aa: CASSMWRTSGDTGELFF
cdr3_nt: TGTGCCAGTAGTATGTGGAGGACTAGCGGGGACACCGGGGAGCTGTTTTTT

d_call: TRBD1
v_call: TRBV7-2
j_call: TRBJ2-7
cdr3_aa: CASSLNRGPYEQYF
cdr3_nt: TGTGCCAGCAGCCTCAACAGGGGGCCTTACGAGCAGTACTTC

d_call: -
v_call: TRBV28
j_call: TRBJ1-4
cdr3_aa: CASSTSGVLPSFFEKLFF
cdr3_nt: TGTGCCAGCAGTACATCAGGGGTGCTCCCGTCATTTTTTGAAAAACTGTTTTTT

d_call: TRBD1
v_call: TRBV2
j_call: TRBJ1-5
cdr3_aa: CASKRDRNQPQHF
cdr3_nt: TGTGCCAGCAAGAGGGACAGAAATCAGCCCCAGCATTTT

d_call: -
v_call: TRBV4-1
j_call: TRBJ2-7
cdr3_aa: CASRKLQESYEQYF
cdr3_nt: TGCGCCAGCAGAAAATTACAGGAATCCTACGAGCAGTACTTC

d_call: TRBD2
v_call: TRBV11-2
j_call: TRBJ2-7
cdr3_aa: CASSLELAGGRPYEQYF
cdr3_nt: TGTGCCAGCAGTTTAGAACTAGCGGGAGGAAGACCCTACGAGCAGTACTTC

d_call: -
v_call: TRBV29-1
j_call: TRBJ2-3
cdr3_aa: CSVEDGTADTQYF
cdr3_nt: TGCAGCGTTGAAGACGGGACTGCAGATACGCAGTATTTT

d_call: TRBD2
v_call: TRBV25-1
j_call: TRBJ2-7
cdr3_aa: CASSEPPASGRGTHEQYF
cdr3_nt: TGTGCCAGCAGTGAACCACCGGCTAGCGGGAGGGGTACCCACGAGCAGTACTTC

d_call: TRBD1
v_call: TRBV9
j_call: TRBJ1-3
cdr3_aa: CATGSGTAPDTIYF
cdr3_nt: TGTGCCACCGGCTCCGGGACAGCCCCGGACACCATATATTTT

d_call: TRBD1
v_call: TRBV7-2
j_call: TRBJ1-5
cdr3_aa: CASSFRTGVQPQHF
cdr3_nt: TGTGCCAGCAGCTTTAGGACAGGGGTGCAGCCCCAGCATTTT

d_call: TRBD2
v_call: TRBV27
j_call: TRBJ2-1
cdr3_aa: CASRTSPGSYNEQFF
cdr3_nt: TGTGCCAGCAGGACTAGCCCGGGGTCCTACAATGAGCAGTTCTTC

d_call: TRBD1
v_call: TRBV28
j_call: TRBJ1-1
cdr3_aa: CASSLFWTGGGTEAFF
cdr3_nt: TGTGCCAGCAGTTTATTTTGGACAGGGGGGGGCACTGAAGCTTTCTTT

d_call: -
v_call: TRBV27
j_call: TRBJ2-6
cdr3_aa: CASSRIYSGANVLTF
cdr3_nt: TGTGCCAGCAGCAGAATTTACTCTGGGGCCAACGTCCTGACTTTC

d_call: -
v_call: TRBV19
j_call: TRBJ1-2
cdr3_aa: CASSWGDVGYTF
cdr3_nt: TGTGCCAGTAGTTGGGGGGACGTCGGCTACACCTTC

d_call: -
v_call: TRBV11-1
j_call: TRBJ1-4
cdr3_aa: CASSQGRGEIEKLFF
cdr3_nt: TGTGCCAGCAGCCAAGGCAGGGGAGAGATCGAAAAACTGTTTTTT

d_call: TRBD1
v_call: TRBV30
j_call: TRBJ2-7
cdr3_aa: CAWSLDRGYSYEQYF
cdr3_nt: TGTGCCTGGAGTTTGGACAGGGGATACTCCTACGAGCAGTACTTC

d_call: -
v_call: TRBV6-1
j_call: TRBJ2-7
cdr3_aa: CASSEAAQGTYEQYF
cdr3_nt: TGTGCCAGCAGTGAAGCGGCTCAGGGGACCTACGAGCAGTACTTC

d_call: -
v_call: TRBV5-1
j_call: TRBJ2-2
cdr3_aa: CASSVSGSDTGELFF
cdr3_nt: TGCGCCAGCAGCGTCTCAGGGTCCGACACCGGGGAGCTGTTTTTT

d_call: TRBD2
v_call: TRBV7-3
j_call: TRBJ2-3
cdr3_aa: CASSFTSVSTDTQYF
cdr3_nt: TGTGCCAGCAGCTTTACTAGCGTAAGCACAGATACGCAGTATTTT

d_call: TRBD1
v_call: TRBV6-5
j_call: TRBJ1-1
cdr3_aa: CASSQGAQGTEAFF
cdr3_nt: TGTGCCAGCAGTCAGGGGGCGCAGGGCACTGAAGCTTTCTTT

d_call: -
v_call: TRBV13
j_call: TRBJ2-7
cdr3_aa: CASSLEGEGDEQYF
cdr3_nt: TGTGCCAGCAGCTTAGAGGGGGAAGGGGACGAGCAGTACTTC

d_call: TRBD2
v_call: TRBV5-5
j_call: TRBJ2-2
cdr3_aa: CASSLMVGGDTGELFF
cdr3_nt: TGTGCCAGCAGCTTGATGGTGGGGGGGGACACCGGGGAGCTGTTTTTT

d_call: TRBD2
v_call: TRBV5-1
j_call: TRBJ2-3
cdr3_aa: CASSFVGGETDTQYF
cdr3_nt: TGCGCCAGCAGCTTTGTGGGAGGGGAAACAGATACGCAGTATTTT

d_call: -
v_call: TRBV11-2
j_call: TRBJ2-7
cdr3_aa: CASKDSYSYEQYF
cdr3_nt: TGTGCCAGCAAGGACAGCTACTCCTACGAGCAGTACTTC

d_call: -
v_call: TRBV4-3
j_call: TRBJ2-5
cdr3_aa: CASSQDWEDIGTQYF
cdr3_nt: TGCGCCAGCAGCCAAGATTGGGAGGATATTGGGACCCAGTACTTC

d_call: TRBD1
v_call: TRBV19
j_call: TRBJ2-7
cdr3_aa: CASSQLGQGRLGSYEQYF
cdr3_nt: TGTGCCAGTAGTCAGTTGGGACAGGGGCGTCTAGGCTCCTACGAGCAGTACTTC

d_call: -
v_call: TRBV2
j_call: TRBJ2-1
cdr3_aa: CASLASSYNEQFF
cdr3_nt: TGTGCCAGCCTCGCCAGCTCCTACAATGAGCAGTTCTTC